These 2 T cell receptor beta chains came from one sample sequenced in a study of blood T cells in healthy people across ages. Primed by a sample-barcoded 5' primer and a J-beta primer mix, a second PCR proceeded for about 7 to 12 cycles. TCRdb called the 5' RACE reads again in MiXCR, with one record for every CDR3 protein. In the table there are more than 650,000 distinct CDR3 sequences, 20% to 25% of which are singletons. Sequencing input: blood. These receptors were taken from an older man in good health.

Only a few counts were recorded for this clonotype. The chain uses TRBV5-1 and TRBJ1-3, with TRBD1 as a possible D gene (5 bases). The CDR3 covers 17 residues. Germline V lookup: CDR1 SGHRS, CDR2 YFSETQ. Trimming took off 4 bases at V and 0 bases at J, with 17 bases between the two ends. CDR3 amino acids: CASSPRDARSSGNTIYF. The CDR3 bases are TGCGCCAGCAGCCCCCGGGACGCCAGATCCTCTGGAAACACCATATATTTT. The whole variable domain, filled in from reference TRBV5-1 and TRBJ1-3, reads KAGVTQTPRYLIKTRGQQVTLSCSPISGHRSVSWYQQTPGQGLQFLFEYFSETQRNKGNFPGRFSGRQFSNSRSEMNVSTLELGDSALYLCASSPRDARSSGNTIYFGEGSWLTVV.

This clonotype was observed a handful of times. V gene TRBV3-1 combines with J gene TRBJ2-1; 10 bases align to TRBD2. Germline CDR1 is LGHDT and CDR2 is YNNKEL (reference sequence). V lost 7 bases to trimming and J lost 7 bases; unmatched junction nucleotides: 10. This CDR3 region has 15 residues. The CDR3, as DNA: TGTGCCAGCAACTCCTTAGCGGGGGGCAGAAATGAGCAGTTCTTC. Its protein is CASNSLAGGRNEQFF.